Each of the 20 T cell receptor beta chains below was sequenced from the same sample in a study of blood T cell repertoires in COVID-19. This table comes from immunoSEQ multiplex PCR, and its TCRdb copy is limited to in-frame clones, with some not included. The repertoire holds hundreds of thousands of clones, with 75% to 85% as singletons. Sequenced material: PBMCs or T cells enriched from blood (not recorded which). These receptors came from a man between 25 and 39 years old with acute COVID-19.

This CDR3 is CAWSITVEQFF. CDR3 sequence (DNA): TGTGCCTGGAGCATAACGGTTGAGCAGTTCTTC. This chain uses TRBV30 with TRBJ2-1, with unresolved D. V was cut by 3 bases and J by 9 bases, with 9 bases left in between. CDR1 is GTSNPN, CDR2 SVGIG, per germline (reference sequence). This CDR3 has 11 amino acids.

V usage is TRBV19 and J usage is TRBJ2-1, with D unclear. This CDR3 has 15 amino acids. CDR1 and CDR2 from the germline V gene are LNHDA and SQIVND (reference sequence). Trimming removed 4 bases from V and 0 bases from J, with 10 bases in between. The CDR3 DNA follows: TGTGCCAGTAGTACCGACACGAGCTCCTACAATGAGCAGTTCTTC. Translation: CASSTDTSSYNEQFF.

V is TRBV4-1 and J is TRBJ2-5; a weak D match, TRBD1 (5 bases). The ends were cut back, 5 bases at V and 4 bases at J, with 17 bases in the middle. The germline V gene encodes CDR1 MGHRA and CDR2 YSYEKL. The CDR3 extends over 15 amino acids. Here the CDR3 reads CASSKGSLQAETQYF. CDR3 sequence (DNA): TGCGCCAGCAGCAAAGGGTCTCTACAGGCAGAGACCCAGTACTTC.

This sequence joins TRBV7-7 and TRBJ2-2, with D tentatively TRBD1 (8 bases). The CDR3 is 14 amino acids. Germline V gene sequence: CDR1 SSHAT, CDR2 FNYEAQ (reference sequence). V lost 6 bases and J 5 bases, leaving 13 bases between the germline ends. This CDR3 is CASSDRGLTGELFF. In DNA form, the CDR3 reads TGTGCCAGCAGTGACAGGGGACTAACCGGGGAGCTGTTTTTT.

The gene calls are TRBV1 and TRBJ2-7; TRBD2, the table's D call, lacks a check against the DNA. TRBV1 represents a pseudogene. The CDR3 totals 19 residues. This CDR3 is CTSSQDAKGLAGGLAEQYF. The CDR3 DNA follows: TGCACCAGCAGCCAAGATGCGAAGGGTCTAGCGGGGGGGCTGGCCGAGCAGTACTTC.

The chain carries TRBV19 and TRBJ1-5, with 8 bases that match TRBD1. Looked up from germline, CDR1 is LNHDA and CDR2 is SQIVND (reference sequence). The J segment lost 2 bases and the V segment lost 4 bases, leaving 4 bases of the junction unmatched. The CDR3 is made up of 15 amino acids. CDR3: CASSTGQGGNQPQHF. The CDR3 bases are TGTGCCAGTAGTACAGGACAGGGAGGCAATCAGCCCCAGCATTTT.

The CDR3 DNA follows: TGTGCCAGCAGCCAGGACAGGGCGAACACTGAAGCTTTCTTT. Its translation is CASSQDRANTEAFF. The J gene is TRBJ1-1, the V gene TRBV7-2; 8 bases match TRBD1. CDR1 and CDR2 from the germline V gene are SGHTA and FQGNSA. V lost 5 bases and J lost 1; bases outside the gene matches: 3. The CDR3 runs to 14 residues.

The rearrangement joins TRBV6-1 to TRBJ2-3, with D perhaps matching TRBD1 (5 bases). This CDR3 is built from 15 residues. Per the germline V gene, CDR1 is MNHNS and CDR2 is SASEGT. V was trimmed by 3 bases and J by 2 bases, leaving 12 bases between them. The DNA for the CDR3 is TGTGCCAGCAGTGATTTGACAGACATCACAGATACGCAGTATTTT. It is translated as CASSDLTDITDTQYF.

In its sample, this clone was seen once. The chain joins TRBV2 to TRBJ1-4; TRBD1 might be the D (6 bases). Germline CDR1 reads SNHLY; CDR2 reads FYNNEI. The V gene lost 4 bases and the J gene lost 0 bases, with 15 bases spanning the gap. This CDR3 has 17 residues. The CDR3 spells CASSGRYRVATNEKLFF. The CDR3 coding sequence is TGTGCCAGCAGTGGGCGATACAGGGTTGCAACTAATGAAAAACTGTTTTTT.

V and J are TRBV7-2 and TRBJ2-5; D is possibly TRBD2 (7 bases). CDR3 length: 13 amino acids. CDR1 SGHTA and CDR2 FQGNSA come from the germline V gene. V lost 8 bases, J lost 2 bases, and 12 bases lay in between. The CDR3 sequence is CASRKGGQETQYF. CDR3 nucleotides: TGTGCCAGCCGGAAGGGGGGGCAAGAGACCCAGTACTTC.

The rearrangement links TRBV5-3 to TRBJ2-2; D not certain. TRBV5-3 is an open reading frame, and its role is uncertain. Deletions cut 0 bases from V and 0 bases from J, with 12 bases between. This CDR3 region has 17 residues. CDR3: CARSLDSLFANTGELFF. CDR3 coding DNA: TGTGCCAGAAGCTTGGACTCGTTGTTCGCGAACACCGGGGAGCTGTTTTTT.

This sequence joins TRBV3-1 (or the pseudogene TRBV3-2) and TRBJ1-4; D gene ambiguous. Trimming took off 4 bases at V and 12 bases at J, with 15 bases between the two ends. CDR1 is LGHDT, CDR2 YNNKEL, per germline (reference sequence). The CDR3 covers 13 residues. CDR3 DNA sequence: TGTGCCAGCAGCCTTGGGAGGGTCGGTGAACTGTTTTTT. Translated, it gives CASSLGRVGELFF.

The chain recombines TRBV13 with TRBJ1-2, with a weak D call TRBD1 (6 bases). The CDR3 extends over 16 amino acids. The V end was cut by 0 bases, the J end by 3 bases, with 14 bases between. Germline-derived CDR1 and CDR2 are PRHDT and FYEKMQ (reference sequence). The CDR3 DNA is TGTGCCAGCAGCTTAGGGGGGACACCGGAGTACTATGGCTACACCTTC. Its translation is CASSLGGTPEYYGYTF. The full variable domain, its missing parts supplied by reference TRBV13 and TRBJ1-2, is AAGVIQSPRHLIKEKRETATLKCYPIPRHDTVYWYQQGPGQDPQFLISFYEKMQSDKGSIPDRFSAQQFSDYHSELNMSSLELGDSALYFCASSLGGTPEYYGYTFGSGTRLTVV.

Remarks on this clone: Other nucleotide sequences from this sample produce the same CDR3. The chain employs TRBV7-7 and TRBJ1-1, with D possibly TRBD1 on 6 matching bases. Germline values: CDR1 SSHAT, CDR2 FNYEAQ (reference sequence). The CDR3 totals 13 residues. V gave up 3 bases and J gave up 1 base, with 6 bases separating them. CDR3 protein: CASSLGQNTEAFF. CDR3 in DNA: TGTGCCAGCAGCTTGGGACAGAACACTGAAGCTTTCTTT. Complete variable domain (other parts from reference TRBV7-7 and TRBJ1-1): GAGVSQSPRYKVTKRGQDVTLRCDPISSHATLYWYQQALGQGPEFLTYFNYEAQPDKSGLPSDRFSAERPEGSISTLTIQRTEQRDSAMYRCASSLGQNTEAFFGQGTRLTVV.

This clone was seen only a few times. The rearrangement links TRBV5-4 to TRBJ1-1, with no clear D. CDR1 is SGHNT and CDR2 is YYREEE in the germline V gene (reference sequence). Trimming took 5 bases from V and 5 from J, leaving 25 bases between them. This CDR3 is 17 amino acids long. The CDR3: CASSKISTSNIGTEAFF. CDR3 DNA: TGTGCCAGCAGTAAGATATCGACGTCGAACATCGGGACTGAAGCTTTCTTT.

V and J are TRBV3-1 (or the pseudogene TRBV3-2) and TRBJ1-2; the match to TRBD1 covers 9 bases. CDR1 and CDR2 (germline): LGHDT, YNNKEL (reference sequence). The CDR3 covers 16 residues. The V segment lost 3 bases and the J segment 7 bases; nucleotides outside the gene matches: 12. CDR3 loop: CASSQGPGQGRGGYTF. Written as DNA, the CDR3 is TGTGCCAGCAGCCAGGGACCGGGACAGGGCAGGGGTGGCTACACCTTC.

CDR3 sequence reads: CASSPQTGATENIQYF. CDR3 in DNA: TGTGCCAGCAGTCCTCAGACAGGGGCTACGGAAAACATTCAGTACTTC. The chain employs TRBV28 and TRBJ2-4; 8 positions match TRBD1. Germline V gene lookup returns CDR1 MDHEN and CDR2 SYDVKM. This CDR3 region has 16 residues. V dropped 5 bases and J dropped 5; count of bases not matched to a gene: 11.

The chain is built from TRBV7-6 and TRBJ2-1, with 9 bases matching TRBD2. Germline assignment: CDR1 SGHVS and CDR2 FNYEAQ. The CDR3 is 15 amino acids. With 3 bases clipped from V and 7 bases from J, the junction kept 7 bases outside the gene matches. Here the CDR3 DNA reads TGTGCCAGCAGCTTTAGGCGGGGGGGCCAAAATGAGCAGTTCTTC. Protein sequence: CASSFRRGGQNEQFF.

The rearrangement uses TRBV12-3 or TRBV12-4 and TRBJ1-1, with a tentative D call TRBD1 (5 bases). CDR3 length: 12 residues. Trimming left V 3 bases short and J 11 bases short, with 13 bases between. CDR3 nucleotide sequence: TGTGCCAGCAGTTTCTTCAGGGCCGCGGCTTTCTTT. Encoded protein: CASSFFRAAAFF.

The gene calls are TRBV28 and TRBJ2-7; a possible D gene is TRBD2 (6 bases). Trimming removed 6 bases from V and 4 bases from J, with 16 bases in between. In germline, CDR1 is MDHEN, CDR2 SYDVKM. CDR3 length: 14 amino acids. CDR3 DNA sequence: TGTGCCAGCAGAGGCGGGAACCATTTTTACGAGCAGTACTTC. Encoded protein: CASRGGNHFYEQYF.